The 22 T cell receptor beta chains below come from one sample, sequenced in a study of identical twins (dated by TCRdb to 2016 to 2017). Libraries came from 5' RACE. The data were produced on an Illumina HiSeq 2000. TCRdb took the public reads, trimmed them with fastp at Q25, ran MiXCR for clone calling and kept in-frame beta chains. When rows share a CDR3 protein, they turn into one entry using the most common DNA and genes. This sample holds 250,000 or so distinct CDR3 sequences; approximately 8.6% were observed only once. The ten largest account for less than 4% of the sample. This sample was shared with a second study, whose subject was yellow fever vaccine responses in identical twins.

Sequencing was carried out using CD8+ T cells sorted from blood. The receptors were sampled from a young woman in good health.

This clonotype was seen ten or more times. This chain connects TRBV4-3 to TRBJ2-3; tentative D call: TRBD2 (6 bases). This CDR3 region has 16 residues. The germline V and J ends were trimmed by 0 bases and 8 bases, with 18 bases remaining between them. Germline values: CDR1 LGHNA, CDR2 YSLEER. The CDR3 DNA reads TGCGCCAGCAGCCAAGATTCCGGGGTAGGGGAGGTTACGCAGTATTTT. It translates to CASSQDSGVGEVTQYF.

The CDR3 is CASSLLLSPYEQYF. In nucleotides, the CDR3 is TGTGCCAGCAGCCTGCTTCTCTCTCCCTACGAGCAGTACTTC. The J gene is TRBJ2-7, the V gene TRBV3-1, with D hard to call. The CDR3 extends over 14 amino acids. Trimming took 4 bases from V and 2 from J, leaving 12 bases between them. Germline values: CDR1 LGHDT, CDR2 YNNKEL (reference sequence).

This clonotype has only a few counts. The chain has TRBV24-1 and TRBJ2-1; TRBD2 matches 9 bases. Germline lookup yields CDR1 KGHDR and CDR2 SFDVKD. The CDR3 has 16 residues. Trimming cost V 0 bases and J 7 bases; bases outside gene matches: 6. CDR3: CATSDLAGGPENEQFF. The CDR3 DNA reads TGTGCCACCAGTGATTTGGCGGGAGGGCCGGAAAATGAGCAGTTCTTC.

The rearrangement links TRBV7-3 to TRBJ2-3; no clear D gene. The V gene lost 5 bases and the J gene lost 0 bases, with 15 bases spanning the gap. The CDR3 consists of 16 residues. Germline values: CDR1 SGHTA, CDR2 FQGTGA. CDR3 in amino acids: CASSGKVQSSTDTQYF. CDR3 nucleotides: TGTGCCAGCAGCGGAAAGGTACAGTCTAGCACAGATACGCAGTATTTT. Filled out from reference TRBV7-3 and TRBJ2-3, the complete variable domain reads GAGVSQTPSNKVTEKGKYVELRCDPISGHTALYWYRQSLGQGPEFLIYFQGTGAADDSGLPNDRFFAVRPEGSVSTLKIQRTERGDSAVYLCASSGKVQSSTDTQYFGPGTRLTVL.

This clonotype was detected a few times. The genes are TRBV13 and TRBJ2-7; D perhaps matches TRBD2 (6 bases). This CDR3 region has 15 residues. Trimming took off 4 bases at V and 5 bases at J, with 18 bases between the two ends. Looked up from germline, CDR1 is PRHDT and CDR2 is FYEKMQ (reference sequence). The CDR3 nucleotides read TGTGCCAGCAGCTCCCGGGACTCGGGCTTCGACGAGCAGTACTTC. It codes for CASSSRDSGFDEQYF.

This clonotype was seen at least ten times. This rearrangement joins TRBV7-8 to TRBJ2-7; 8 bases line up with TRBD2. CDR3 size: 16 residues. Germline CDR1 SGHVS, CDR2 FQNEAQ. J lost 7 bases, V lost 8 bases, and 19 bases had no gene match. DNA for the CDR3: TGTGCCAGCCAAGCCTCATTACTAGCGGAAGAAGGGGAGCAGTACTTC. Encoded protein: CASQASLLAEEGEQYF. The whole variable domain, filled in from reference TRBV7-8 and TRBJ2-7, reads GAGVSQSPRYKVAKRGQDVALRCDPISGHVSLFWYQQALGQGPEFLTYFQNEAQLDKSGLPSDRFFAERPEGSVSTLKIQRTQQEDSAVYLCASQASLLAEEGEQYFGPGTRLTVT.

The table lists this clonotype with many counts. The V and J genes are TRBV7-3 and TRBJ2-3; the D call may be TRBD1 or TRBD2 (6 bases each). The V end was cut by 5 bases, the J end by 4 bases, with 13 bases between. In germline, CDR1 is SGHTA, CDR2 FQGTGA. The CDR3 runs to 14 residues. CDR3 region: CASSQGTWADTQYF. The CDR3 DNA reads TGTGCCAGCAGCCAGGGGACTTGGGCAGATACGCAGTATTTT.

This clonotype was counted a few times. This sequence joins TRBV7-8 and TRBJ2-1; weak D call: TRBD1 (6 bases). Trimming left V 5 bases short and J 2 bases short, with 13 bases between. This CDR3 has 15 amino acids. Germline V gene data show CDR1 as SGHVS and CDR2 as FQNEAQ. The CDR3 is CASSGNRDPYNEQFF. For the CDR3, the DNA is TGTGCCAGCAGCGGAAACAGGGACCCCTACAATGAGCAGTTCTTC.

This clonotype was seen a handful of times. CDR3 DNA sequence: TGTGCCAGCAGTTCCCGACAGAGGGGGTCAGAGACCCAGTACTTC. Its protein is CASSSRQRGSETQYF. V is TRBV27 and J is TRBJ2-5; TRBD1 is a possible D gene (6 bases). CDR3 length equals 15 residues. V lost 4 bases and J 4 bases, leaving 16 bases between the germline ends. Looked up from germline, CDR1 is MNHEY and CDR2 is SMNVEV (reference sequence).

This clonotype was picked up many times. The chain joins TRBV27 to TRBJ2-3, with a tentative D call TRBD1 (6 bases). Trimming removed 1 base at V and 6 bases at J, with 11 bases between. The germline gives CDR1 MNHEY, CDR2 SMNVEV (reference sequence). This CDR3 region has 14 residues. CDR3 sequence: CASSLLQGADTQYF. CDR3 nucleotides: TGTGCCAGCAGTTTATTACAGGGTGCGGATACGCAGTATTTT.

This clonotype appeared a few times. The chain has TRBV7-9 and TRBJ2-3, with D unclear. Germline V gene data show CDR1 as SEHNR and CDR2 as FQNEAQ (reference sequence). V was cut by 5 bases and J by 2 bases, with 17 bases left in between. The CDR3 has 16 residues. The CDR3 sequence: CASSAPWTPFTDTQYF. The CDR3, as DNA: TGTGCCAGCAGCGCACCATGGACGCCGTTCACAGATACGCAGTATTTT.

This clonotype was observed a few times. V gene TRBV15 combines with J gene TRBJ2-1, with unresolved D. V was trimmed by 0 bases and J by 6 bases, leaving 9 bases between them. The CDR3 has 14 amino acids. Germline lookup yields CDR1 LNHNV and CDR2 YYDKDF (reference sequence). The CDR3 region is CATSRDRAVNEQFF. In nucleotides, the CDR3 is TGTGCCACCAGCAGAGATAGGGCAGTCAATGAGCAGTTCTTC. Drawing the rest from reference TRBV15 and TRBJ2-1, the complete variable domain is DAMVIQNPRYQVTQFGKPVTLSCSQTLNHNVMYWYQQKSSQAPKLLFHYYDKDFNNEADTPDNFQSRRPNTSFCFLDIRSPGLGDTAMYLCATSRDRAVNEQFFGPGTRLTVL.

In this sample, this clonotype turned up many times. Its ends do not fully match the called genes, so a read error is possible. This chain connects TRBV7-9 to TRBJ1-4, with a tentative D call TRBD1 (5 bases). CDR1 and CDR2 from the germline V gene are SEHNR and FQNEAQ (reference sequence). The CDR3 consists of 14 residues. CDR3 DNA sequence: TGTGCTAGCAGCCCGGGGGAGTTTAAGGAAAAACTGTTTTTT. Translated, it gives CASSPGEFKEKLFF. Looking up the rest from reference TRBV7-9 and TRBJ1-4 gives the full variable domain: DTGVSQNPRHKITKRGQNVTFRCDPISEHNRLYWYRQTLGQGPEFLTYFQNEAQLEKSRLLSDRFSAERPKGSFSTLEIQRTEQGDSAMYLCASSPGEFKEKLFFGSGTQLSVL.

There are a few counts of this clonotype. This sequence joins TRBV11-2 and TRBJ1-6; D unclear. From germline, CDR1 is SGHAT and CDR2 FQNNGV. The length of the CDR3 is 15 residues. The V end was cut by 2 bases, the J end by 2 bases, with 7 bases between. CDR3 in DNA: TGTGCCAGCAGCTTATTACAGCCCTATAATTCACCCCTCCACTTT. It codes for CASSLLQPYNSPLHF.

This clonotype has only a few counts. The chain combines TRBV9 with TRBJ2-7, with D tentatively TRBD2 (5 bases). The CDR3 is 13 amino acids. Germline lookup yields CDR1 SGDLS and CDR2 YYNGEE. Trimming took off 4 bases at V and 6 bases at J, with 14 bases between the two ends. The CDR3 sequence is CASSSTGGREQYF. CDR3 sequence (DNA): TGTGCCAGCAGCAGCACCGGAGGTCGCGAGCAGTACTTC.

This clonotype has only a few counts. The V call is TRBV20-1, the J call TRBJ2-7, with 7 bases that match TRBD1. Germline CDR1 and CDR2: DFQATT and SNEGSKA (reference sequence). The CDR3 totals 15 residues. The V and J ends lost 3 bases and 3 bases, in that order; junction bases with no gene match: 11. CDR3 in DNA: TGCAGTGCTAGTTCTCGGGACAGACTAATCTACGAGCAGTACTTC. It specifies CSASSRDRLIYEQYF.

There are a few counts of this clonotype. The chain carries TRBV19 and TRBJ1-1, with 10 bases matching TRBD1. J gave up 3 bases and V 6 bases, and 7 bases lay outside the gene matches. Germline CDR1 is LNHDA and CDR2 is SQIVND (reference sequence). There are 15 residues in the CDR3. DNA of the CDR3: TGTGCCAGTAGCGGGACAGGGGAAGGGTACACTGAAGCTTTCTTT. It specifies CASSGTGEGYTEAFF.

At least ten counts were recorded for this clonotype. The chain combines TRBV15 with TRBJ2-1; 7 bases align to TRBD1. CDR1 is LNHNV and CDR2 is YYDKDF in the germline V gene (reference sequence). Trimming cost V 2 bases and J 10 bases; bases outside gene matches: 8. The CDR3 length is 14 residues. CDR3 sequence: CATSRSGTELEQFF. Written as DNA, the CDR3 is TGTGCCACCAGCAGATCCGGGACAGAGTTAGAGCAGTTCTTC.

This clonotype was counted only a few times. The chain combines TRBV3-1 with TRBJ2-7; 8 bases match TRBD1. V shed 0 bases, J shed 3 bases, and the junction held 7 bases outside the gene matches. CDR3 length equals 16 residues. Germline V gives CDR1 LGHDT, CDR2 YNNKEL (reference sequence). CDR3 residues: CASSQDWTGIFYEQYF. The CDR3 region has the DNA TGTGCCAGCAGCCAAGATTGGACAGGGATCTTCTACGAGCAGTACTTC.

The rearrangement joins TRBV6-1 to TRBJ1-4, with 8 bases fitting TRBD1. CDR3 length: 13 amino acids. Germline V gene sequence: CDR1 MNHNS, CDR2 SASEGT. V was clipped by 9 bases and J by 7 bases; unmatched bases: 7. Written as DNA, the CDR3 is TGTGCCAGGGACAGGGTGGGGTGTGAAAAACTGTTTTTT. Amino acids: CARDRVGCEKLFF.

This clonotype was seen more than once but under ten times. This sequence joins TRBV4-2 and TRBJ2-1, with D possibly being TRBD2 (5 bases). CDR1 and CDR2 (germline): LGHNA, YNFKEQ. Trimming stripped 0 bases from V and 2 bases from J, with 11 bases between. CDR3 length: 16 residues. In nucleotides, the CDR3 is TGTGCCAGCAGCCAAGATGTGTCGGGGACCTACAATGAGCAGTTCTTC. Translation gives CASSQDVSGTYNEQFF.

This clonotype was seen more than once but under ten times. V is TRBV7-9 and J is TRBJ2-7; TRBD1 aligns across 7 bases. CDR3 size: 13 residues. The V and J ends lost 8 bases and 3 bases, in that order; junction bases with no gene match: 7. Germline V gives CDR1 SEHNR, CDR2 FQNEAQ (reference sequence). CDR3 nucleotide sequence: TGTGCCAGCGGAAGGGACAGAAACTACGAGCAGTACTTC. Its protein product is CASGRDRNYEQYF.